One T cell receptor beta chain is described in this entry. Its antigen is not identified. The data are from a study of shared clonotypes between healthy human individuals. Study-wide results and limits: Limitation of the genetic and exposure-history diversity represented came from the few donors. When naive CD4 clonotypes were compared across a few donors, approximately 5% were shared. Rarefaction exposed incomplete sorted-subset sequencing despite large depth.

Germline V gene sequence: CDR1 MNHEY, CDR2 SMNVEV (reference sequence). The CDR3 has 15 residues. Trimming took off 2 bases at V and 4 bases at J, with 13 bases between the two ends. CD45RO-negative CD8 cells positively selected for CCR7 made up the naive population, which excluded terminally differentiated effector memory CD45RA+ cells. Method: immunoSEQ multiplex PCR; TCRdb's copy keeps in-frame clones and lacks some. The sample consists of 800,000 or so clones, about 96% of them appearing once. Sample: naive CD8+ T cells sorted from blood. The genes are TRBV27 and TRBJ2-3; D is uncertain. This receptor was identified in a man aged 25 to 40 in good health. The CDR3 region is CASSLGRNAPDTQYF. DNA for the CDR3: TGTGCCAGCAGTTTAGGTCGCAACGCCCCAGATACGCAGTATTTT.